This T cell receptor (beta chain) emerged from a study of blood T cell repertoires in COVID-19. This clone was recorded many times. The V segment lost 4 bases and the J segment 1 base; nucleotides outside the gene matches: 3. Germline lookup yields CDR1 SGHTA and CDR2 FQGNSA. The CDR3 totals 15 residues. Measured with immunoSEQ multiplex PCR; TCRdb has only the in-frame clones, and not every one. The sample records around 230,000 clones, 81% being singletons. Material for sequencing was peripheral blood. The rearrangement joins TRBV7-2 to TRBJ2-3, with 9 positions matching TRBD2. The receptor's source is an elderly woman with acute or convalescent COVID-19. The CDR3 sequence: CASSSSGVRTDTQYF. Written as DNA, the CDR3 is TGTGCCAGCAGCTCTAGCGGGGTCCGCACAGATACGCAGTATTTT.